This passage covers 25 T cell receptor beta chains from one sample sequenced in a study of blood T cell repertoires in COVID-19. The assay was immunoSEQ multiplex PCR, and TCRdb's table has in-frame clones only and misses some. The sample lists roughly 130,000 clones, around 83% occurring once. Specimen: PBMCs or T cells enriched from blood (not recorded which). The receptors were sampled from a woman aged 30 to 39 who had recovered from COVID-19.

V usage is TRBV7-3 and J usage is TRBJ2-6; D is undetermined. V lost 0 bases, J lost 1 base, and 4 bases lay in between. Germline CDR1 and CDR2: SGHTA and FQGTGA. The CDR3 has 15 residues. The CDR3 region is CASSLTLSGANVLTF. The CDR3 DNA is TGTGCCAGCAGCTTAACCTTATCTGGGGCCAACGTCCTGACTTTC.

For the CDR3, the DNA is TGCGCCAGCAGCAGGCTGACAGGGGTGAACACTGAAGCTTTCTTT. Amino acids: CASSRLTGVNTEAFF. The V call is TRBV5-1, the J call TRBJ1-1, with TRBD1 matching 8 bases. Germline loops: CDR1 SGHRS, CDR2 YFSETQ. V trimming: 4 bases; J trimming: 0 bases; junction bases outside the gene matches: 5. The CDR3 loop spans 15 amino acids.

The chain couples TRBV6-5 to TRBJ2-7, with 7 bases fitting TRBD2. The germline gives CDR1 MNHEY, CDR2 SVGAGI. The ends lost 10 bases at V and 1 base at J; junction bases unmatched: 13. CDR3 length equals 15 residues. DNA of the CDR3: TGTGCCACCAAAAAAGGGCGGGAGAGGTCCTACGAGCAGTACTTC. This translates into CATKKGRERSYEQYF.

The rearrangement uses TRBV6-5 and TRBJ2-5, with a weak D call TRBD1 (6 bases). The CDR3 has 15 amino acids. V dropped 2 bases and J dropped 2 bases, with 12 bases sitting between them. Germline V lookup: CDR1 MNHEY, CDR2 SVGAGI. Here the CDR3 DNA reads TGTGCCAGCAGTTACGAATGGGGGCGACAAGAGACCCAGTACTTC. Translated: CASSYEWGRQETQYF.

This clone came up a few times. The chain links TRBV28 to TRBJ2-2, with TRBD2 matching over 7 bases. With 6 bases clipped from V and 4 bases from J, the junction kept 8 bases outside the gene matches. The CDR3 length is 15 residues. CDR1 and CDR2 (germline): MDHEN, SYDVKM. CDR3 sequence (DNA): TGTGCCAGCAGCGAGGGAGGGGCGGGCACCGGGGAGCTGTTTTTT. Residues: CASSEGGAGTGELFF.

CDR3 amino acids: CASSTGGGLTGELFF. As DNA, the CDR3 is TGTGCCAGTAGTACCGGTGGGGGACTAACCGGGGAGCTGTTTTTT. The gene calls are TRBV19 and TRBJ2-2, with 7 positions matching TRBD2. This CDR3 contains 15 residues. Germline V gene data show CDR1 as LNHDA and CDR2 as SQIVND (reference sequence). Germline trimming cut 4 bases from V and 5 bases from J; bases unmatched to any gene: 7.

The CDR3 spells CAISERPRGQEEAFF. CDR3 nucleotide sequence: TGTGCCATCAGTGAGAGGCCTCGTGGGCAGGAAGAAGCTTTCTTT. This chain connects TRBV10-3 to TRBJ1-1; D is ambiguous. The germline V and J ends were trimmed by 2 bases and 8 bases, with 18 bases remaining between them. The CDR3 length is 15 residues. Germline CDR1 is ENHRY and CDR2 is SYGVKD.

This clone appeared a single time. The V and J genes are TRBV5-1 and TRBJ1-6, with D tentatively TRBD1 (5 bases). The germline gives CDR1 SGHRS, CDR2 YFSETQ. Trimming shortened V by 0 bases and J by 7 bases, and 11 bases separated the two germline ends. The CDR3 has 15 amino acids. This chain's CDR3 is CASSLELRQNSPLHF. CDR3 nucleotide sequence: TGCGCCAGCAGCTTGGAGCTGAGACAGAATTCACCCCTCCACTTT.

The V call is TRBV30, the J call TRBJ1-2, with 7 positions matching TRBD1. CDR3 length: 13 residues. Germline V lookup: CDR1 GTSNPN, CDR2 SVGIG (reference sequence). The V gene end was trimmed by 3 bases and the J gene end by 4 bases; junction bases not matched to a gene: 5. Here the CDR3 DNA reads TGTGCCTGGAGGAGGGACAGACCCTATGGCTACACCTTC. This sequence encodes CAWRRDRPYGYTF.

The rearrangement joins TRBV7-2 to TRBJ2-4, with D uncertain. This CDR3 contains 12 residues. V was clipped by 4 bases and J by 16 bases, with 17 bases between them. Germline CDR1 and CDR2: SGHTA and FQGNSA. CDR3 sequence (DNA): TGTGCCAGCAGCTGGCTCGGCGGTGAAGGTTACTTC. It is translated as CASSWLGGEGYF.

The chain employs TRBV3-1 (or the pseudogene TRBV3-2) and TRBJ1-1; 9 bases match TRBD1. V lost 0 bases, J lost 0 bases, and 5 bases stayed unmatched. CDR3 size: 17 residues. In germline, CDR1 is LGHDT, CDR2 YNNKEL (reference sequence). The CDR3 loop is CASSQDTWTGVNTEAFF. In nucleotides, the CDR3 is TGTGCCAGCAGCCAAGACACCTGGACAGGGGTGAACACTGAAGCTTTCTTT.

This clone was found once. V and J are TRBV30 and TRBJ1-1, with D perhaps TRBD1 (5 bases). The length of the CDR3 is 14 residues. V lost 4 bases to trimming and J lost 2 bases, with 14 bases between them. The germline CDR1 and CDR2 sequences are GTSNPN and SVGIG (reference sequence). CDR3 region: CAWNRGAVNTEAFF. As DNA, the CDR3 is TGTGCCTGGAACCGTGGGGCCGTCAACACTGAAGCTTTCTTT.

This clone was observed a handful of times. The chain has TRBV7-8 and TRBJ1-6; TRBD1 might be the D (5 bases). V was shortened by 1 base and J by 10 bases, with 11 bases between the two germline ends. The germline CDR1 and CDR2 sequences are SGHVS and FQNEAQ. CDR3 size: 14 residues. The CDR3 protein is CASSLDRGWSPLHF. The DNA of the CDR3 is TGTGCCAGCAGCTTAGATCGGGGGTGGTCACCCCTCCACTTT.

The chain carries TRBV2 and TRBJ2-2, with 8 bases matching TRBD1. After removal of 4 bases from V and 4 bases from J, the junction contained 5 bases not matched to a gene. Germline V gene data show CDR1 as SNHLY and CDR2 as FYNNEI. The CDR3 is 15 residues long. CDR3 sequence reads: CASSVVDRGTGELFF. Written as DNA, the CDR3 is TGTGCCAGCAGTGTAGTCGACAGGGGCACCGGGGAGCTGTTTTTT.

V is TRBV5-1 and J is TRBJ2-7, with 9 positions matching TRBD1. The V gene end was trimmed by 7 bases and the J gene end by 3 bases; junction bases not matched to a gene: 8. Per germline, CDR1 SGHRS and CDR2 YFSETQ. This CDR3 region has 14 residues. Written as DNA, the CDR3 is TGCGCCAGCCGCCCGGGACAGGGTTTCTACGAGCAGTACTTC. It yields the protein CASRPGQGFYEQYF.

This clone was detected only once. The rearrangement links TRBV18 to TRBJ2-3, with D possibly matching TRBD1 (6 bases). The CDR3 is made up of 14 amino acids. CDR1 is KGHSH, CDR2 LQKENI, per germline. V was pared by 6 bases and J by 0 bases, with 10 bases between. The CDR3 DNA follows: TGTGCCAGCTCCGACAGGATTAGCACAGATACGCAGTATTTT. Amino acid sequence: CASSDRISTDTQYF.

The V call is TRBV7-9, the J call TRBJ1-2; 11 bases align to TRBD1. V shed 6 bases, J shed 7 bases, and the junction held 7 bases outside the gene matches. This CDR3 is 14 amino acids long. CDR1 and CDR2 (germline): SEHNR, FQNEAQ (reference sequence). The CDR3: CASSWDRGVGGYTF. The CDR3 region has the DNA TGTGCCAGCAGTTGGGACAGGGGGGTAGGTGGCTACACCTTC.

The rearrangement links TRBV5-1 to TRBJ2-7, with 8 bases aligning to TRBD1. V was pared by 1 base and J by 1 base, with 4 bases of the junction left unmatched. CDR3 length equals 15 residues. Germline lookup yields CDR1 SGHRS and CDR2 YFSETQ. CDR3 region: CASSLKGTGSYEQYF. The CDR3 nucleotides are TGCGCCAGCAGCTTGAAAGGGACAGGTTCCTACGAGCAGTACTTC.

The rearrangement joins TRBV5-4 to TRBJ1-2; 8 nucleotides line up with TRBD1. J lost 4 bases, V lost 4 bases, and 9 bases had no gene match. The CDR3 runs 15 residues. CDR1 is SGHNT, CDR2 YYREEE, per germline (reference sequence). CDR3 sequence reads: CASSDGTGLSYGYTF. CDR3 coding DNA: TGTGCCAGCAGCGACGGGACAGGACTCAGCTATGGCTACACCTTC. The full variable domain, completed using reference TRBV5-4 and TRBJ1-2, is ETGVTQSPTHLIKTRGQQVTLRCSSQSGHNTVSWYQQALGQGPQFIFQYYREEENGRGNFPPRFSGLQFPNYSSELNVNALELDDSALYLCASSDGTGLSYGYTFGSGTRLTVV.

This rearrangement joins TRBV18 to TRBJ2-2; no definite D call. Germline assignment: CDR1 KGHSH and CDR2 LQKENI. CDR3 length equals 12 residues. With 7 bases removed from V and 6 bases from J, the gap between germline ends came to 9 bases. CDR3 loop: CASFQAPGELFF. In DNA, the CDR3 is TGTGCCAGCTTCCAAGCCCCCGGGGAGCTGTTTTTT.

The rearrangement joins TRBV6-2 or TRBV6-3 to TRBJ2-3, with 11 bases lining up with TRBD2. Germline V CDR1 and CDR2: MNHEY, SVGEGT. After removal of 1 base from V and 2 bases from J, the junction contained 5 bases not matched to a gene. This CDR3 contains 17 residues. This CDR3 reads CASSYLAGGPITDTQYF. The CDR3 region has the DNA TGTGCCAGCAGTTACTTAGCGGGAGGGCCGATCACAGATACGCAGTATTTT.

The chain recombines TRBV24-1 with TRBJ2-1; D possibly corresponds to TRBD1 (8 bases). This CDR3 is built from 14 residues. Germline CDR1 is KGHDR and CDR2 is SFDVKD. Trimming cost V 5 bases and J 6 bases, with 13 bases left between them. CDR3 nucleotides: TGTGCCACCAGTGGGACAGGGAGGGGCAATGAGCAGTTCTTC. This codes for CATSGTGRGNEQFF.

This chain joins TRBV29-1 and TRBJ2-1; D gene unclear. Trimming removed 6 bases from V and 0 bases from J, with 12 bases in between. CDR3 length: 14 residues. Germline V gene lookup returns CDR1 SQVTM and CDR2 ANQGSEA. In DNA, the CDR3 is TGCAGCGTAAAGTTGGCTAGCTCCTACAATGAGCAGTTCTTC. Its protein product is CSVKLASSYNEQFF.

This rearrangement joins TRBV6-2 or TRBV6-3 to TRBJ2-5; TRBD2 aligns across 7 bases. From germline, CDR1 is MNHEY and CDR2 SVGEGT. The CDR3 runs 16 residues. Trimming at V came to 2 bases and at J to 4 bases, leaving 10 bases not matched to a gene. The CDR3 spells CASSYPTSPPPETQYF. The CDR3 DNA follows: TGTGCCAGCAGTTACCCGACTAGCCCTCCGCCAGAGACCCAGTACTTC.

For this clone: The CDR3 does not end in the conserved phenylalanine or tryptophan, so this is likely a read error. It is unclear where the CDR3 begins or ends on the DNA, so no DNA is shown, and the CDR3 is as TCRdb lists it. The chain carries TRBV15 and TRBJ1-2; the listed D gene, TRBD1, was not tested against the DNA. Looked up from germline, CDR1 is LNHNV and CDR2 is YYDKDF (reference sequence). The CDR3 numbers 13 amino acids, ends counted. This chain's CDR3 is CATSRDEGTQDHL.